This TCR beta chain was sequenced for a study of OX40 agonist ivuxolimab in advanced cancers. Study-wide context: The patients' treatment was ivuxolimab, an agonistic anti-OX40 (CD134) antibody. Three patients responded partially, comprising one with hepatocellular carcinoma and two with cutaneous melanoma. Study outcomes and limitations: The study observed clonal expansion of CD4+ and CD8+ blood T cells by week 6 at 0.1 to 3.0 mg/kg.

Comments on this clone: The antigen is not known.

Sequencing used immunoSEQ multiplex PCR; TCRdb keeps in-frame clones, though not all of them. The data contain 60,000 to 80,000 clones, more than 65% of them singletons. Germline values: CDR1 SGHVS, CDR2 FNYEAQ. CDR3 length: 15 residues. V was clipped by 1 base and J by 6 bases; unmatched bases: 5. With baseline, cycle 4 day 1, and cycle 7 day 1 as timepoints, blood was sampled. The gene calls are TRBV7-6 and TRBJ2-3; 9 bases are a match to TRBD2. The TCR sequence derives from an adult with an advanced solid tumor such as melanoma, head and neck, liver or kidney cancer. The source material was CD4+ or CD8+ T cells sorted from blood, sampled in a trial of the OX40 agonist ivuxolimab. DNA of the CDR3: TGTGCCAGCAGCTTAGGATATAGCGGGAGTGATACGCAGTATTTT. This encodes CASSLGYSGSDTQYF. The entire variable domain, with the rest obtained from reference TRBV7-6 and TRBJ2-3, is as follows: GAGVSQSPRYKVTKRGQDVALRCDPISGHVSLYWYRQALGQGPEFLTYFNYEAQQDKSGLPNDRFSAERPEGSISTLTIQRTEQRDSAMYRCASSLGYSGSDTQYFGPGTRLTVL.